The 24 T cell receptor beta chains given below trace back to one sample, sequenced in a study of post-analysis software for immune sequencing data (dated by TCRdb to between 2015 and 2016). These receptors are not linked to any known antigen. Library creation used PCR. The sequencer listed for this sample is Illumina HiSeq 2500. To reduce PCR and sequencing biases, unique molecular identifiers were built into the TCR beta cDNA libraries. Using fastp at Q25 and MiXCR, TCRdb reprocessed the public reads and kept productive beta chains. Duplicate CDR3 protein sequences are folded into a single record with the most common DNA and genes. This sample comprises some 700,000 distinct CDR3 sequences, around 64% of them detected only once. The ten top clones hold roughly 12% of the sample. The research as a whole found: Significantly higher frequencies in patients than in controls were found for several TRBV segments, including TRBV5-6, TRBV5-1 and TRBV20-1.

Sequencing input: blood. The source of these receptors is a girl between 2 and 10 years old with multiple sclerosis.

The rearrangement uses TRBV6-5 and TRBJ2-7; tentatively, D is TRBD2 (6 bases). The tail of the sequence fits TRBJ2-5 better, so the J call may be wrong. CDR3 size: 16 residues. In germline, CDR1 is MNHEY, CDR2 SVGAGI. The CDR3 region is CASSYSQTSRAETQYF. CDR3 nucleotide sequence: TGTGCCAGCAGTTACTCCCAGACTAGTAGAGCAGAGACCCAGTACTTC.

Remarks on this clonotype: Relative to the germline gene, one junction end is altered; a read error may explain this. This chain connects TRBV29-1 to TRBJ2-7; D uncertain. This CDR3 is 12 amino acids long. Germline CDR1 and CDR2: SQVTM and ANQGSEA. CDR3 DNA: TGCAGCGGTGAAGGCGTAAGCGATGAGCAGTACTTC. Translated, it gives CSGEGVSDEQYF.

The chain is built from TRBV10-1 and TRBJ2-4; D possibly matches TRBD1 or TRBD2 (5 bases each). CDR3 length equals 15 residues. CDR1 is WNHNN and CDR2 is SYGVQD in the germline V gene (reference sequence). The V and J ends lost 8 bases and 4 bases respectively, with 18 bases between them. CDR3 protein: CASGSFRDGKNIQYF. CDR3 nucleotide sequence: TGCGCCAGCGGGAGTTTTAGGGACGGGAAAAACATTCAGTACTTC.

Comment on this clonotype: One junction end disagrees with the germline gene, perhaps due to a read error. The rearrangement links TRBV20-1 to TRBJ1-1, with D maybe TRBD1 (6 bases). The V gene's germline CDR1 is DFQATT and CDR2 SNEGSKA (reference sequence). The CDR3 is 15 amino acids. CDR3 bases: TGCAGTGCCCTTACAGGGTCCACAAAGGACACCGAAGCTTTCTTT. The encoded protein is CSALTGSTKDTEAFF.

The chain combines TRBV7-3 with TRBJ2-5; D is ambiguous. V was cut by 6 bases and J by 5 bases, with 13 bases left in between. The CDR3 consists of 13 residues. Germline-derived CDR1 and CDR2 are SGHTA and FQGTGA. CDR3 coding DNA: TGTGCCAGCAGTCGATTGGGTGGCGAGACCCAGTACTTC. It is translated as CASSRLGGETQYF.

This rearrangement joins TRBV24-1 to TRBJ2-5; no definite D call. The CDR3 runs to 12 residues. Trimming removed 5 bases at V and 5 bases at J, with 8 bases between. Per germline, CDR1 KGHDR and CDR2 SFDVKD. The CDR3 is CATSGVEETQYF. CDR3 coding DNA: TGTGCCACCAGTGGGGTGGAGGAGACCCAGTACTTC.

This clonotype showed up just a few times. This sequence joins TRBV20-1 and TRBJ2-3; D may be TRBD2 (6 bases). The V and J ends lost 2 bases and 5 bases respectively, with 20 bases between them. Looked up from germline, CDR1 is DFQATT and CDR2 is SNEGSKA (reference sequence). This CDR3 spans 16 amino acids. For the CDR3, the DNA is TGCAGTGCTAGACGTCCTCGACTAGTTCATAGAGATACGCAGTATTTT. Translated: CSARRPRLVHRDTQYF.

The V call is TRBV3-1, the J call TRBJ1-2; 8 nucleotides agree with TRBD1. Germline CDR1 reads LGHDT; CDR2 reads YNNKEL (reference sequence). Losses at the gene ends were 0 bases for V and 8 bases for J; bases not matched to a gene: 5. This CDR3 spans 14 amino acids. In nucleotides, the CDR3 is TGTGCCAGCAGCCAAGAGCAGACAGGGGTGGGCTACACCTTC. Translating gives CASSQEQTGVGYTF.

The sample holds a few counts of this clonotype. This CDR3 reads CASSLVASGTDNEQFF. CDR3 bases: TGCGCCAGCAGCTTGGTTGCTAGCGGCACCGACAATGAGCAGTTCTTC. The chain combines TRBV5-1 with TRBJ2-1; 7 nucleotides match TRBD2. This CDR3 is 16 amino acids long. V was clipped by 0 bases and J by 5 bases; unmatched bases: 8. Germline CDR1 is SGHRS and CDR2 is YFSETQ.

On this clonotype: An end of the junction differs from the germline gene, which may be a read error. This chain connects TRBV6-6 to TRBJ2-3, with D possibly TRBD2 on 5 matching bases. Looked up from germline, CDR1 is MNHNY and CDR2 is SVGAGI (reference sequence). The CDR3 spans 14 residues. CDR3 sequence: CASSYAGSTDTQYF. In nucleotides, the CDR3 is TGTGCTAGCAGTTACGCGGGTAGCACAGATACGCAGTATTTT.

J is TRBJ2-7 and V is TRBV18; D remains unclear. The V end was cut by 1 base, the J end by 0 bases, with 13 bases between. CDR1 and CDR2 (germline): KGHSH, LQKENI. The CDR3 sequence is 16 residues long. CDR3 in amino acids: CASSPRTQTGSYEQYF. For the CDR3, the DNA is TGTGCCAGCTCACCACGAACCCAGACCGGCTCCTACGAGCAGTACTTC.

The J gene is TRBJ2-6, the V gene TRBV4-1; 10 bases are a match to TRBD2. This CDR3 contains 20 residues. V shed 6 bases, J shed 0 bases, and the junction held 14 bases outside the gene matches. Germline V gene sequence: CDR1 MGHRA, CDR2 YSYEKL. The CDR3 is CASRPTNRLAGLSGANVLTF. The CDR3 DNA reads as TGCGCCAGCAGACCCACAAACAGACTAGCGGGTCTCTCTGGGGCCAACGTCCTGACTTTC.

V usage is TRBV18 and J usage is TRBJ2-5; D might be TRBD2 (6 bases). With 1 base removed from V and 4 bases from J, the gap between germline ends came to 10 bases. CDR3 length: 14 amino acids. In germline, CDR1 is KGHSH, CDR2 LQKENI. The CDR3 DNA reads TGTGCCAGCTCACCACGGGGTAGCGGAGAGACCCAGTACTTC. Protein sequence: CASSPRGSGETQYF.

The gene calls are TRBV29-1 and TRBJ2-3; 11 positions agree with TRBD2. With 8 bases clipped from V and 2 bases from J, the junction kept 9 bases outside the gene matches. In germline, CDR1 is SQVTM, CDR2 ANQGSEA. The CDR3 runs 15 residues. This chain's CDR3 is CSLSGTSGFTDTQYF. CDR3 DNA sequence: TGCAGCTTGAGCGGGACTAGCGGCTTCACAGATACGCAGTATTTT.

The V and J genes are TRBV29-1 and TRBJ2-3, with D possibly TRBD2 on 5 matching bases. The CDR3 has 14 residues. The V end lost 7 bases, the J end lost 0 bases, and 14 bases lay between the germline ends. Germline V gives CDR1 SQVTM, CDR2 ANQGSEA. The CDR3 DNA sequence: TGCAGCGCCGAGGGTCCTTTTAGCACAGATACGCAGTATTTT. Encoded protein: CSAEGPFSTDTQYF.

The chain carries TRBV15 and TRBJ1-2; 8 nucleotides match TRBD1. From germline, CDR1 is LNHNV and CDR2 YYDKDF (reference sequence). The length of the CDR3 is 16 residues. V shed 3 bases and J 3 bases; nucleotides not matched to a gene: 9. The DNA for the CDR3 is TGTGCCACCAGCAGCATAAGAACAGGGGGGGACTATGGCTACACCTTC. Protein product: CATSSIRTGGDYGYTF.

The CDR3 loop is CASSLVAGAPYEQYF. The CDR3 DNA sequence: TGTGCCAGCAGCTTAGTTGCAGGGGCTCCCTACGAGCAGTACTTC. The chain has TRBV7-2 and TRBJ2-7; possible D gene TRBD1, 6 bases. The V and J ends lost 1 base and 2 bases respectively, with 12 bases between them. This CDR3 is 15 amino acids long. Germline CDR1 SGHTA, CDR2 FQGNSA.

The V gene is TRBV11-2, the J gene TRBJ1-3; D ambiguous. V shed 1 base and J shed 7 bases, with 5 bases lying between them. Germline V gives CDR1 SGHAT, CDR2 FQNNGV. This CDR3 spans 12 amino acids. The DNA of the CDR3 is TGTGCCAGCAGCTTAGCGGAGAACACCATATATTTT. The encoded protein is CASSLAENTIYF.

The table lists this clonotype with a few counts. V usage is TRBV7-6 and J usage is TRBJ2-1; a weak D match, TRBD2 (5 bases). V was cut by 1 base and J by 4 bases, with 11 bases left in between. The CDR3 runs 15 residues. The germline V gene encodes CDR1 SGHVS and CDR2 FNYEAQ. The CDR3 nucleotides read TGTGCCAGCAGCTTAGGACCATCGGGGTACAATGAGCAGTTCTTC. This gives the protein CASSLGPSGYNEQFF.

This clonotype was recorded a few times. Here the CDR3 reads CASSFLAGPRIHEQYF. In DNA, the CDR3 is TGTGCCAGCAGTTTCCTGGCGGGGCCCCGAATCCACGAGCAGTACTTC. This chain uses TRBV12-3 or TRBV12-4 with TRBJ2-5, with D possibly TRBD2 on 6 matching bases. The J call may not be correct, given that the DNA end is closer to TRBJ2-7. The CDR3 runs 16 residues.

The rearrangement joins TRBV10-3 to TRBJ1-1; D is unresolved. The length of the CDR3 is 11 residues. The germline V and J ends were trimmed by 0 bases and 8 bases, with 4 bases remaining between them. Germline loops: CDR1 ENHRY, CDR2 SYGVKD. The CDR3 spells CAISESMEAFF. CDR3 in DNA: TGTGCCATCAGTGAGTCGATGGAAGCTTTCTTT.

This clonotype was counted between two and nine times. The chain links TRBV28 to TRBJ2-1; 8 bases agree with TRBD2. The CDR3 consists of 17 residues. Germline assignment: CDR1 MDHEN and CDR2 SYDVKM. V was clipped by 5 bases and J by 0 bases; unmatched bases: 9. The DNA for the CDR3 is TGTGCCAGCAGTCTACTAACTAGCGGAGGCTCCTACAATGAGCAGTTCTTC. Translated, it gives CASSLLTSGGSYNEQFF.

The chain combines TRBV12-3 or TRBV12-4 with TRBJ2-2, with 9 bases lining up with TRBD1. The CDR3 runs to 15 residues. V was pared by 5 bases and J by 7 bases, with 8 bases of the junction left unmatched. CDR3 nucleotides: TGTGCCAGCAGTATACACAGGGGGCCGGGCGGGGAGCTGTTTTTT. Translation: CASSIHRGPGGELFF.

The chain is built from TRBV5-1 and TRBJ2-5, with 9 nucleotides matching TRBD1. Gene TRBJ2-7 matches the end of the DNA better, so the J call may be wrong. Germline assignment: CDR1 SGHRS and CDR2 YFSETQ. The CDR3 length is 17 residues. The CDR3 loop is CASSFPGFRDRASEQYF. CDR3 sequence (DNA): TGCGCCAGCAGCTTTCCAGGGTTCCGGGACAGGGCGAGCGAGCAGTACTTC.